What follows are 10 T cell receptor beta chains derived from one specimen sequenced in a study of cytomegalovirus exposure and HLA in healthy donors. In the PCR, 60 Vbeta and 13 Jbeta primers were used. Some clones are missing from TCRdb's copy, which holds only in-frame ones; the method was immunoSEQ multiplex PCR. This table has some 150,000 clones, roughly 79% appearing once. The sequencing input was PBMCs. Source of these receptors: a woman between 25 and 40 years old in good health and CMV-seropositive.

The gene calls are TRBV7-2 and TRBJ1-1, with 9 bases lining up with TRBD1. Losses at the gene ends were 2 bases for V and 1 base for J; bases not matched to a gene: 2. The CDR3 spans 15 residues. CDR1 and CDR2 from the germline V gene are SGHTA and FQGNSA. The CDR3 nucleotides are TGTGCCAGCAGCTTAATGGACAGGGGGAACACTGAAGCTTTCTTT. This sequence encodes CASSLMDRGNTEAFF.

The rearrangement joins TRBV5-6 to TRBJ2-7; D unclear. Germline CDR1 reads SGHDT; CDR2 reads YYEEEE. The V and J ends lost 1 base and 4 bases respectively, with 6 bases between them. This CDR3 comprises 12 residues. The CDR3 DNA reads as TGTGCCAGCAGCTTGTCAGGATACGAGCAGTACTTC. This gives the protein CASSLSGYEQYF.

The rearrangement uses TRBV30 and TRBJ2-1; the D is unclear. Looked up from germline, CDR1 is GTSNPN and CDR2 is SVGIG (reference sequence). The CDR3 is 11 residues long. Trimming removed 0 bases at V and 11 bases at J, with 8 bases between. The CDR3 here is CAWSVLSKQFF. The CDR3 bases are TGTGCCTGGAGTGTACTGTCGAAGCAGTTCTTC.

At least ten counts were recorded for this clone. V is TRBV15 and J is TRBJ2-5, with D possibly being TRBD1 (6 bases). The CDR3 has 16 residues. V lost 5 bases and J 1 base, leaving 17 bases between the germline ends. CDR1 and CDR2 from the germline V gene are LNHNV and YYDKDF (reference sequence). The CDR3 loop reads CATSPQTGDPQETQYF. CDR3 DNA sequence: TGTGCCACCAGCCCTCAGACAGGAGATCCCCAAGAGACCCAGTACTTC.

The chain is built from TRBV5-1 and TRBJ1-1; TRBD1 matches 9 bases. Germline CDR1 SGHRS, CDR2 YFSETQ. This CDR3 spans 15 amino acids. V lost 0 bases and J lost 5; bases outside the gene matches: 5. Here the CDR3 DNA reads TGCGCCAGCAGCTTGGAACAGGGGGCGAGGACTGAAGCTTTCTTT. Encoded protein: CASSLEQGARTEAFF.

This clone showed up just a few times. CDR3 sequence reads: CASSAPGSPKYF. For the CDR3, the DNA is TGTGCCAGCAGCGCACCCGGGTCTCCAAAATATTTT. The chain links TRBV9 to TRBJ1-3; D call uncertain. V shed 3 bases and J shed 15 bases, with 16 bases lying between them. CDR1 SGDLS and CDR2 YYNGEE come from the germline V gene. There are 12 residues in the CDR3.

The V gene is TRBV27, the J gene TRBJ2-1; D not resolved. CDR3 length: 16 amino acids. Germline values: CDR1 MNHEY, CDR2 SMNVEV (reference sequence). Between the trimmed V and J ends, which lost 5 bases and 6 bases, there was a span of 20 bases. CDR3 sequence (DNA): TGTGCCAGCAGTACCATTTTTATGGGCCGCCCCAATGAGCAGTTCTTC. Residues: CASSTIFMGRPNEQFF.

The gene calls are TRBV30 and TRBJ1-1, with D tentatively TRBD1 (6 bases). Germline loops: CDR1 GTSNPN, CDR2 SVGIG (reference sequence). V lost 7 bases and J lost 1, with 13 bases in between. This CDR3 has 13 amino acids. CDR3 loop: CASRTAENTEAFF. The DNA of the CDR3 is TGTGCCTCGAGGACAGCCGAGAACACTGAAGCTTTCTTT.

Written as DNA, the CDR3 is TGTGCCAGCAGTTTAGAGGTCTACACTGAAGCTTTCTTT. The encoded protein is CASSLEVYTEAFF. This rearrangement joins TRBV28 to TRBJ1-1; no clear D gene. V gave up 2 bases and J gave up 3 bases, with 7 bases separating them. This CDR3 contains 13 residues. Germline lookup yields CDR1 MDHEN and CDR2 SYDVKM.

The chain is built from TRBV11-2 and TRBJ2-1; possibly TRBD2 for D (6 bases). This CDR3 spans 15 amino acids. Trimming left V 4 bases short and J 3 bases short, with 13 bases between. Germline V CDR1 and CDR2: SGHAT, FQNNGV. This CDR3 reads CASSSGTQFYNEQFF. In nucleotides, the CDR3 is TGTGCCAGCAGCTCCGGGACTCAGTTCTACAATGAGCAGTTCTTC.